This is a list of T cell receptor beta chains from one sample in a study of CD8 T cells in Susac syndrome. Each CDR3 protein is one row after TCRdb ran MiXCR on the immunoSEQ multiplex PCR reads. The sample contains about 57,000 distinct CDR3 sequences, roughly 93% of which appear only once. Sequenced material: CD8+ T cells from PBMCs. The receptors originated from a human donor with multiple sclerosis. The CDR3 runs from the conserved cysteine through the conserved F or W. A D gene is named only where the DNA matches it firmly. Clone size is not always given. Where it is, it says once, few, many or a class for expanded clones.

clone size	J gene	D gene	V gene	CDR3 protein	CDR3 DNA
once	TRBJ1-3	.	TRBV4-3	CASSSILGGEGNTIYF	TGCGCCAGCAGCTCCATTCTGGGGGGAGAGGGAAACACCATATATTTT
.	TRBJ2-7	TRBD1	TRBV9	CASSAGQGSHEQYF	TGTGCCAGCAGCGCAGGACAGGGTTCGCACGAGCAGTACTTC
.	TRBJ2-7	.	TRBV6-1	CASTNSLSYEQYF	TGTGCCAGCACTAATAGTCTCTCCTACGAGCAGTACTTC
once	TRBJ2-7	.	TRBV6-5	CASSYPSAGGDAYEQYF	TGTGCCAGCAGTTACCCCTCAGCCGGCGGGGATGCCTACGAGCAGTACTTC
.	TRBJ1-5	TRBD1	TRBV24-1	CATSEDRDDQPQHF	TGTGCCACCAGTGAAGACAGGGATGATCAGCCCCAGCATTTT
.	TRBJ1-6	TRBD1	TRBV6-2/TRBV6-3	CASNTDREDSPLHF	TGTGCCAGCAACACCGACAGGGAAGATTCACCCCTCCACTTT
.	TRBJ1-6	.	TRBV27	CASSLTQGPYNSPLHF	TGTGCCAGCAGTTTAACACAGGGCCCCTATAATTCACCCCTCCACTTT
.	TRBJ2-4	.	TRBV4-1	CASSQPYSKNIQYF	TGCGCCAGCAGCCAACCATACAGCAAAAACATTCAGTACTTC
once	TRBJ2-1	.	TRBV6-5	CASSYSASGGEQFF	TGTGCCAGCAGTTACTCGGCTAGTGGCGGTGAGCAGTTCTTC
.	TRBJ2-7	.	TRBV9	CASSPSWGSYEQYF	TGTGCCAGCAGCCCTTCGTGGGGCTCCTACGAGCAGTACTTC
.	TRBJ1-6	.	TRBV4-3	CASSQVTSLFSPLHF	TGCGCCAGCAGCCAAGTCACCAGTCTTTTTTCACCCCTCCACTTT
.	TRBJ2-1	TRBD2	TRBV7-3	CASSRTSGGANEQFF	TGTGCCAGCAGTCGGACTAGCGGGGGGGCGAATGAGCAGTTCTTC
once	TRBJ2-2	.	TRBV4-2	CASSQTEKGTGELFF	TGTGCCAGCAGCCAAACAGAGAAGGGCACCGGGGAGCTGTTTTTT
once	TRBJ1-2	.	TRBV7-8	CASSTNTGSYGYTF	TGTGCCAGCAGCACGAATACAGGGAGTTATGGCTACACCTTC
few	TRBJ2-1	.	TRBV4-3	CASSQDTSPNEQFF	TGCGCCAGCAGCCAGGATACTAGTCCCAATGAGCAGTTCTTC
.	TRBJ1-5	TRBD1	TRBV27	CASSCLTGTVSMVAYQPQHF	TGTGCCAGCAGTTGCCTGACCGGGACAGTATCCATGGTGGCGTATCAGCCCCAGCATTTT
.	TRBJ2-1	.	TRBV12-3/TRBV12-4	CASSFYLYNEQFF	TGTGCCAGCAGTTTTTACCTTTACAATGAGCAGTTCTTC
.	TRBJ1-2	TRBD1	TRBV7-6	CASSGDSDYGYTF	TGTGCCAGCAGCGGGGACAGCGACTATGGCTACACCTTC
.	TRBJ2-7	.	TRBV2	CASSDGARGPGEQYF	TGTGCCAGCAGTGATGGGGCCAGGGGTCCGGGGGAGCAGTACTTC
.	TRBJ2-2	TRBD2	TRBV2	CASSYDSGGPNTGELFF	TGTGCCAGCAGCTACGATAGCGGGGGGCCTAACACCGGGGAGCTGTTTTTT
.	TRBJ2-3	.	TRBV5-1	CASSLVGPISTDTQYF	TGCGCCAGCAGCTTGGTGGGTCCGATAAGCACAGATACGCAGTATTTT
.	TRBJ1-1	.	TRBV9	CASSDDGNTEAFF	TGTGCCAGCAGCGACGACGGAAACACTGAAGCTTTCTTT